One TCR beta chain is described in this entry. Clones were sequenced by immunoSEQ multiplex PCR, and TCRdb holds only the in-frame ones, with some missing. The sample yields some 300,000 clones, about nine tenths seen once. The data belong to a study of blood T cell repertoires in COVID-19. Adults between roughly 18 and 95 years of age took part from about two dozen US areas. CDR3 length equals 13 residues. From germline, CDR1 is MNHEY and CDR2 SMNVEV (reference sequence). The junction had 4 bases not matched to a gene; V was cut back by 3 bases and J by 6 bases. The specimen was PBMCs or T cells enriched from blood (not recorded which). The TCR sequence derives from a middle-aged woman who had recovered from COVID-19. This rearrangement joins TRBV27 to TRBJ2-7; 8 nucleotides agree with TRBD1. The CDR3 here is CASSLQGAAEQYF. The CDR3 DNA sequence: TGTGCCAGCAGTTTGCAGGGGGCGGCCGAGCAGTACTTC.